This T cell receptor (beta chain) is from a study of control samples from healthy donors and cancer patients. The ends were cut back, 2 bases at V and 3 bases at J, with 17 bases in the middle. CDR1 is LGHNA and CDR2 is YNFKEQ in the germline V gene. The CDR3 spans 17 residues. This clone came up once. Libraries were prepared by immunoSEQ multiplex PCR; TCRdb keeps only in-frame clonotypes and omits some of them. The sample has 130,000 or so clones, around 90% seen once. The receptor comes from a man aged 35 to 55 in good health. This chain joins TRBV4-2 and TRBJ2-1; a possible D gene is TRBD2 (6 bases). The sequencing sample was made of blood. CDR3 sequence reads: CASSQQPAGLFYNEQFF. In DNA form, the CDR3 reads TGTGCCAGCAGCCAACAACCGGCGGGACTCTTCTACAATGAGCAGTTCTTC.